The rows below give T cell receptor beta chains drawn from one sample of a study of beta chain features in type 1 diabetes. Here immunoSEQ multiplex PCR was the method, and the copy in TCRdb shows in-frame clones only, minus some. Among around 250,000 clones listed, about 70% were seen once. Sequences were obtained from naive CD4+ T cells from blood. These receptors were obtained from a man aged 25-45 years in good health. Both conserved end residues are part of each CDR3. The D gene is left open where the match is weak. Expanded clones are given a class, and other clones once, few, many or no size at all.

CDR3 length,J gene,V gene,D gene,clone size,CDR3 protein,CDR3 DNA
16,TRBJ1-3,TRBV7-9,-,-,CASSSLPPGHGNTIYF,TGTGCCAGCAGCTCACTCCCACCGGGACACGGAAACACCATATATTTT
15,TRBJ2-1,TRBV6-5,TRBD2,-,CASSRGLAGYNEQFF,TGTGCCAGCAGCCGCGGACTAGCGGGATACAATGAGCAGTTCTTC
12,TRBJ2-3,TRBV5-1,-,-,CASSREADTQYF,TGCGCCAGCAGCCGAGAAGCGGATACGCAGTATTTT
14,TRBJ2-1,TRBV19,TRBD1,-,CASINGQGVGEQFF,TGTGCCAGTATCAACGGACAGGGGGTTGGGGAGCAGTTCTTC
12,TRBJ1-2,TRBV30,-,-,CAWSVERYGYTF,TGTGCCTGGAGTGTAGAGCGCTATGGCTACACCTTC
14,TRBJ1-2,TRBV25-1,TRBD1,-,CASRWDSGAYGYTF,TGTGCCAGCAGGTGGGACAGTGGGGCTTATGGCTACACCTTC
14,TRBJ2-7,TRBV7-2,-,-,CASSLGARYYEQYF,TGTGCCAGCAGCCTCGGTGCGCGGTACTACGAGCAGTACTTC
14,TRBJ1-1,TRBV2,-,-,CASRAGMANTEAFF,TGTGCCAGCCGCGCAGGTATGGCAAACACTGAAGCTTTCTTT
16,TRBJ2-1,TRBV18,-,-,CASSPLALRGVSEQFF,TGTGCCAGCTCACCTTTAGCTCTACGCGGGGTTAGTGAGCAGTTCTTC
13,TRBJ2-7,TRBV29-1,-,-,CSVVLPLRGEQYF,TGCAGCGTTGTCCTCCCCCTGAGGGGCGAGCAGTACTTC
12,TRBJ1-1,TRBV30,-,-,CAWSAQGSEAFF,TGTGCCTGGAGTGCTCAGGGCTCTGAAGCTTTCTTT
12,TRBJ2-5,TRBV30,-,-,CALEGQGETQYF,TGTGCCCTAGAGGGGCAGGGCGAGACCCAGTACTTC
15,TRBJ2-3,TRBV9,-,-,CASSVALATRDTQYF,TGTGCCAGCAGCGTAGCGCTAGCGACCCGAGATACGCAGTATTTT
11,TRBJ2-1,TRBV30,-,-,CAWRASNEQFF,TGTGCCTGGAGGGCTAGCAATGAGCAGTTCTTC
15,TRBJ2-1,TRBV15,TRBD2,-,CATSRGLAGGNEQFF,TGTGCCACCAGCAGGGGACTAGCGGGAGGAAATGAGCAGTTCTTC
14,TRBJ2-6,TRBV6-1,-,-,CASSEYGGANVLTF,TGTGCCAGCAGTGAATACGGTGGGGCCAACGTCCTGACTTTC
13,TRBJ2-7,TRBV25-1,-,-,CASSLAGAWEQYF,TGTGCCAGCAGTTTGGCAGGGGCATGGGAGCAGTACTTC
12,TRBJ2-7,TRBV30,TRBD2,few,CAWTSGTYEQYF,TGTGCCTGGACTAGCGGGACGTACGAGCAGTACTTC
14,TRBJ2-1,TRBV5-1,-,-,CASRIGPQSGEQFF,TGCGCCAGCAGAATAGGCCCCCAGAGTGGTGAGCAGTTCTTC
16,TRBJ2-1,TRBV29-1,TRBD2,-,CSAQVGLAGGYTEQFF,TGCAGCGCCCAGGTGGGGCTAGCGGGAGGGTACACTGAGCAGTTCTTC
13,TRBJ2-7,TRBV25-1,-,-,CASRQPNSVEQYF,TGTGCCAGCAGACAGCCCAATTCGGTAGAGCAGTACTTC
15,TRBJ2-3,TRBV9,TRBD2,-,CASSETSGSTDTQYF,TGTGCCAGCAGCGAGACTAGCGGAAGCACAGATACGCAGTATTTT
16,TRBJ2-7,TRBV5-1,TRBD2,-,CASSPPPPGGVMEQYF,TGCGCCAGCAGCCCCCCACCGCCGGGGGGGGTGATGGAGCAGTACTTC
14,TRBJ2-5,TRBV30,-,-,CAWRPPGAGETQYF,TGTGCCTGGAGACCCCCGGGGGCAGGGGAGACCCAGTACTTC
13,TRBJ2-7,TRBV30,TRBD1,few,CAWRPTGGGEQYF,TGTGCCTGGAGGCCGACAGGGGGCGGGGAGCAGTACTTC
13,TRBJ1-1,TRBV5-1,-,-,CASSRDIFTEAFF,TGCGCCAGCAGCCGGGACATATTTACTGAAGCTTTCTTT
15,TRBJ2-1,TRBV4-3,-,-,CASSQDRSSYNEQFF,TGCGCCAGCAGCCAAGACAGGAGCTCCTACAATGAGCAGTTCTTC
14,TRBJ2-5,TRBV11-2,-,-,CASSLDPVLKTQYF,TGTGCCAGCAGCTTAGATCCTGTCCTAAAGACCCAGTACTTC
13,TRBJ1-1,TRBV25-1,-,-,CASSEGGYTEAFF,TGTGCCAGCAGTGAAGGGGGATACACTGAAGCTTTCTTT
17,TRBJ2-3,TRBV28,TRBD2,-,CASSLLAGGSGTDTQYF,TGTGCCAGCAGTTTGCTAGCGGGAGGAAGTGGCACAGATACGCAGTATTTT
15,TRBJ1-3,TRBV29-1,-,-,CSVFLPGVTGNTIYF,TGCAGCGTCTTCCTCCCGGGGGTTACGGGAAACACCATATATTTT
13,TRBJ2-1,TRBV15,-,-,CATKQPAWEEQFF,TGTGCCACCAAACAGCCCGCGTGGGAAGAGCAGTTCTTC
11,TRBJ1-1,TRBV29-1,-,-,CSVKGDTEAFF,TGCAGCGTGAAAGGGGACACTGAAGCTTTCTTT
14,TRBJ1-2,TRBV9,-,few,CASSVATQGNGYTF,TGTGCCAGCAGCGTAGCTACGCAGGGAAACGGCTACACCTTC
11,TRBJ2-3,TRBV5-1,-,-,CASSLVDTQYF,TGCGCCAGCAGCTTGGTGGATACGCAGTATTTT
13,TRBJ2-7,TRBV18,-,-,CASSPRDGYEQYF,TGTGCCAGCTCACCACGGGACGGCTACGAGCAGTACTTC
14,TRBJ2-7,TRBV29-1,TRBD1,-,CSVSTQGQAYEQYF,TGCAGCGTTTCAACCCAAGGACAGGCCTACGAGCAGTACTTC
16,TRBJ2-6,TRBV12-5,-,-,CASGLVRPSGANVLTF,TGTGCTAGTGGTTTGGTACGCCCCTCTGGGGCCAACGTCCTGACTTTC
11,TRBJ2-1,TRBV2,-,once,CASSGENEQFF,TGTGCCAGCAGTGGGGAAAATGAGCAGTTCTTC
16,TRBJ2-1,TRBV9,TRBD2,once,CASSPQRLAGFNEQFF,TGTGCCAGCAGCCCCCAGAGACTAGCGGGATTTAATGAGCAGTTCTTC
14,TRBJ2-3,TRBV5-1,-,-,CASSPGSPTDTQYF,TGCGCCAGCAGTCCCGGTTCACCCACAGATACGCAGTATTTT
15,TRBJ1-5,TRBV30,TRBD1,-,CAWSVGQGANQPQHF,TGTGCCTGGAGTGTAGGACAGGGGGCGAATCAGCCCCAGCATTTT
12,TRBJ2-7,TRBV29-1,TRBD1,-,CSAGTGYYEQYF,TGCAGCGCCGGGACAGGCTACTACGAGCAGTACTTC
14,TRBJ2-7,TRBV4-2,-,-,CASSQEMGAYEQYF,TGTGCCAGCAGCCAAGAGATGGGGGCCTACGAGCAGTACTTC
14,TRBJ2-3,TRBV30,-,few,CARTLGGSTDTQYF,TGTGCCCGTACCCTGGGGGGAAGCACAGATACGCAGTATTTT
10,TRBJ2-5,TRBV20-1,-,once,CSAWKETQYF,TGCAGTGCCTGGAAAGAGACCCAGTACTTC
11,TRBJ2-7,TRBV30,-,-,CAWSALYEQYF,TGTGCCTGGAGTGCCCTCTACGAGCAGTACTTC
15,TRBJ2-3,TRBV5-1,TRBD1,-,CASSASGQGLDTQYF,TGCGCCAGCAGCGCCTCGGGACAGGGCTTAGATACGCAGTATTTT
13,TRBJ2-3,TRBV5-1,TRBD2,-,CASSFGGRDTQYF,TGCGCCAGCAGCTTCGGCGGGAGGGATACGCAGTATTTT
13,TRBJ1-2,TRBV30,-,-,CAWSDRPSDGYTF,TGTGCCTGGAGCGACAGACCCTCAGATGGCTACACCTTC
13,TRBJ2-7,TRBV29-1,-,-,CSVGGAAENEQYF,TGCAGCGTTGGGGGGGCGGCTGAGAACGAGCAGTACTTC
14,TRBJ2-7,TRBV7-2,-,few,CASSWKALHREQYF,TGTGCCAGCAGCTGGAAGGCCCTGCATCGCGAGCAGTACTTC
13,TRBJ2-5,TRBV7-6,TRBD2,-,CASSRDGRETQYF,TGTGCCAGCAGCCGAGACGGGAGGGAGACCCAGTACTTC
15,TRBJ2-7,TRBV30,-,-,CAWSESEGVGYEQYF,TGTGCCTGGAGTGAAAGTGAAGGAGTGGGGTACGAGCAGTACTTC
15,TRBJ1-1,TRBV13,TRBD1,-,CASSLWNRGNTEAFF,TGTGCCAGCAGCTTATGGAACAGGGGGAACACTGAAGCTTTCTTT